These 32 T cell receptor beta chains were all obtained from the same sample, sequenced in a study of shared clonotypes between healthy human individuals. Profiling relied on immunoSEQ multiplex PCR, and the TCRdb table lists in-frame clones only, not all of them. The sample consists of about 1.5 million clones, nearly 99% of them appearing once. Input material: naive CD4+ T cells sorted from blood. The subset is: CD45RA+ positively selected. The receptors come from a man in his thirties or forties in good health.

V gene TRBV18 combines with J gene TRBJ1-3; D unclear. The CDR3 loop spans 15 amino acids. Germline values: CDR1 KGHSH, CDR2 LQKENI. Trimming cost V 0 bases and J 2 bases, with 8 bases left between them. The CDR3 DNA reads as TGTGCCAGCTCACCACCATCAAGGCCTGGAAACACCATATATTTT. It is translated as CASSPPSRPGNTIYF. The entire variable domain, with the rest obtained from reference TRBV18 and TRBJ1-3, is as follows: NAGVMQNPRHLVRRRGQEARLRCSPMKGHSHVYWYRQLPEEGLKFMVYLQKENIIDESGMPKERFSAEFPKEGPSILRIQQVVRGDSAAYFCASSPPSRPGNTIYFGEGSWLTVV.

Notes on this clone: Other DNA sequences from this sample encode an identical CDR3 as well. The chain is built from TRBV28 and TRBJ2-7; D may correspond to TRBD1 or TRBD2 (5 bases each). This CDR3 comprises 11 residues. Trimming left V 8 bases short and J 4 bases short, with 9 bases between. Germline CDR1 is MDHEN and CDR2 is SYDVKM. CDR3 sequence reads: CASGGAYEQYF. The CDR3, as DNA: TGTGCCAGCGGGGGAGCGTACGAGCAGTACTTC.

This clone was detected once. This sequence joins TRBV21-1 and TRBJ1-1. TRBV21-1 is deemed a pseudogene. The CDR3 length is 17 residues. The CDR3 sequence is CASSKWWDAREGTEAFF. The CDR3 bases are TGTGCCAGCAGCAAATGGTGGGACGCAAGGGAGGGGACTGAAGCTTTCTTT.

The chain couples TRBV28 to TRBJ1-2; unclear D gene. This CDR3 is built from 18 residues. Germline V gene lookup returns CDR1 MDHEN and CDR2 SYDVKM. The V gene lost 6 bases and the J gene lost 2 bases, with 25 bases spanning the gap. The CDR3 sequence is CASRVPPRGIYSNYGYTF. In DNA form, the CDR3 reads TGTGCCAGCAGAGTCCCACCTCGCGGGATCTATAGCAACTATGGCTACACCTTC.

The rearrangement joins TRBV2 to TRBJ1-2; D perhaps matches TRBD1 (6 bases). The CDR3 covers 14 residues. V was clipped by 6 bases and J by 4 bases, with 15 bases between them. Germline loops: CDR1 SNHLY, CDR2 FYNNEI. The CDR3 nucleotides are TGTGCCAGCAGGGACAGAGATATATCCTATGGCTACACCTTC. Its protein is CASRDRDISYGYTF.

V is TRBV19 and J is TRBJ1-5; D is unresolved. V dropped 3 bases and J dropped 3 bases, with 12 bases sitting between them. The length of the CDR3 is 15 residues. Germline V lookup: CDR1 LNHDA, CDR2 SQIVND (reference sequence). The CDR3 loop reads CASSIMPRNNQPQHF. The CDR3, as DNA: TGTGCCAGTAGTATCATGCCCAGGAACAATCAGCCCCAGCATTTT. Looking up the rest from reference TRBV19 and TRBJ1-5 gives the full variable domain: DGGITQSPKYLFRKEGQNVTLSCEQNLNHDAMYWYRQDPGQGLRLIYYSQIVNDFQKGDIAEGYSVSREKKESFPLTVTSAQKNPTAFYLCASSIMPRNNQPQHFGDGTRLSIL.

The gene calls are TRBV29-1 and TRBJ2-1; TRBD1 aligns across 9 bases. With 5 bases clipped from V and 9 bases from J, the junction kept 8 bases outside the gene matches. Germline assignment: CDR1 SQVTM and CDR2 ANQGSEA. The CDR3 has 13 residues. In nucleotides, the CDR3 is TGCAGCGTTTCCGGGACAGGGAGGACTGAGCAGTTCTTC. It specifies CSVSGTGRTEQFF.

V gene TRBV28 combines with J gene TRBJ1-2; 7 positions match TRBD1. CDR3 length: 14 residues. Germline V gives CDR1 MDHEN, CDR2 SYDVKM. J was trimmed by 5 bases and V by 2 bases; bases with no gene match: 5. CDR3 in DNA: TGTGCCAGCAGTTTAACAGGGGCGCTTTATGGCTACACCTTC. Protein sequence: CASSLTGALYGYTF.

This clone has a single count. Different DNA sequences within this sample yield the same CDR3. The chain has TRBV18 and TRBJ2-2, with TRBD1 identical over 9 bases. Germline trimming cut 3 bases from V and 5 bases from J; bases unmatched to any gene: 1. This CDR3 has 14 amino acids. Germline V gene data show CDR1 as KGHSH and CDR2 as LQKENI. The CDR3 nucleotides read TGTGCCAGCTCACCCGGACAGGGGACCGGGGAGCTGTTTTTT. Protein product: CASSPGQGTGELFF.

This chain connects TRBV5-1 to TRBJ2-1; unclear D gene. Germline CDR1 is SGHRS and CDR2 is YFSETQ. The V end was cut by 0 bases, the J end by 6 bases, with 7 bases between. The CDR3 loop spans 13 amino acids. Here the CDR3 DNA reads TGCGCCAGCAGCTTGGATACGGCCAATGAGCAGTTCTTC. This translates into CASSLDTANEQFF.

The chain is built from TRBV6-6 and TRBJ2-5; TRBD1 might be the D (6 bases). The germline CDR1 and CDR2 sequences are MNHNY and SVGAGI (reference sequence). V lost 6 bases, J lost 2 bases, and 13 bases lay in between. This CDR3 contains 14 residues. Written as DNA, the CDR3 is TGTGCCAGCAGGCCTGCAGGGGCACAAGAGACCCAGTACTTC. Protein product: CASRPAGAQETQYF.

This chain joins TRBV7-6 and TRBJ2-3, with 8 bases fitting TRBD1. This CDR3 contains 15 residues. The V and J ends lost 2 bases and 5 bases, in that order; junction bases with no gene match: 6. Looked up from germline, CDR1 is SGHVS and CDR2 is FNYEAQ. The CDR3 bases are TGTGCCAGCAGCTTATTCAGGGGGCAGAAAGATACGCAGTATTTT. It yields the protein CASSLFRGQKDTQYF.

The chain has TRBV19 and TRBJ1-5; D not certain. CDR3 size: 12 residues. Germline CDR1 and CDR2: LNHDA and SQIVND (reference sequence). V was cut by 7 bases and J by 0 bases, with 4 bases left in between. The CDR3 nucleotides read TGTGCCAGTAAGGTTAGCAATCAGCCCCAGCATTTT. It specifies CASKVSNQPQHF.

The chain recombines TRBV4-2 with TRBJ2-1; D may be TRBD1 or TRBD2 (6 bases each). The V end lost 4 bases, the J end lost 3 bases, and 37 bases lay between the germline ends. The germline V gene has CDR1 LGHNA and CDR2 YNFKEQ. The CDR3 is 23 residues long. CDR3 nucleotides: TGTGCCAGCAGCCTGAAACGGGGGACCATGGGGGCGAACCGCCCCAGCCACTACAATGAGCAGTTCTTC. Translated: CASSLKRGTMGANRPSHYNEQFF.

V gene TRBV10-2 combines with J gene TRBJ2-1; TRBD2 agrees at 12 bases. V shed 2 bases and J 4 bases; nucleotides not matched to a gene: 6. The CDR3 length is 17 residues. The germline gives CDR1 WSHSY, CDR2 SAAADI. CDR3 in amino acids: CASSELIGLAGYNEQFF. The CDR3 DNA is TGCGCCAGCAGTGAGCTCATCGGACTAGCGGGGTACAATGAGCAGTTCTTC.

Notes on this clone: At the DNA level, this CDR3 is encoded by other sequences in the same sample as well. The CDR3 DNA is TGTGCCAGCAGTGAACAGGGTTTGAACACTGAAGCTTTCTTT. Its protein product is CASSEQGLNTEAFF. The chain couples TRBV2 to TRBJ1-1; the D gene is possibly TRBD1 (5 bases). Looked up from germline, CDR1 is SNHLY and CDR2 is FYNNEI. V lost 2 bases, J lost 0 bases, and 7 bases lay in between. This CDR3 comprises 14 residues.

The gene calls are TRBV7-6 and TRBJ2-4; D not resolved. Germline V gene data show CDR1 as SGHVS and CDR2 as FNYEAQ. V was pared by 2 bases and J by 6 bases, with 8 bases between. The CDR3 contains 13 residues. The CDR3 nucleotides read TGTGCCAGCAGCTTAACCCACCTAAACATTCAGTACTTC. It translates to CASSLTHLNIQYF.

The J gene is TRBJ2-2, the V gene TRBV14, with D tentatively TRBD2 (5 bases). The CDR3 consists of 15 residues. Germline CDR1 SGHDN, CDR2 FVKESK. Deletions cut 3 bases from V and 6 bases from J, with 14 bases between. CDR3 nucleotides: TGTGCCAGCAGCCACCTCGGAAGGGAGTCCGGGGAGCTGTTTTTT. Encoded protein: CASSHLGRESGELFF.

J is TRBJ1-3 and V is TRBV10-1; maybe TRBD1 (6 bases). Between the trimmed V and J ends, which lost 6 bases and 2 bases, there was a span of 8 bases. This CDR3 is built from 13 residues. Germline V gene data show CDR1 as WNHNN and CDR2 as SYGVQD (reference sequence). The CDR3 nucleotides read TGCGCCAGCAGAACAGGGCCTGGAAACACCATATATTTT. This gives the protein CASRTGPGNTIYF.

CDR3 coding DNA: TGTGCCAGCAGCGACAGGACGAATGAAAAACTGTTTTTT. Amino acid sequence: CASSDRTNEKLFF. The chain couples TRBV11-2 to TRBJ1-4; D possibly corresponds to TRBD1 (6 bases). CDR1 is SGHAT and CDR2 is FQNNGV in the germline V gene. The CDR3 runs 13 residues. V was clipped by 5 bases and J by 5 bases, with 9 bases between them.

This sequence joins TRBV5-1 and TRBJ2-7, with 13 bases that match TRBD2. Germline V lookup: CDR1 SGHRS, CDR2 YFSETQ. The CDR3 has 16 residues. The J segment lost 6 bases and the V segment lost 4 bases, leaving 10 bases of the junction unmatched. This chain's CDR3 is CASSPGLAGAVGEQYF. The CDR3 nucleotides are TGCGCCAGCAGCCCCGGACTAGCGGGAGCAGTCGGCGAGCAGTACTTC.

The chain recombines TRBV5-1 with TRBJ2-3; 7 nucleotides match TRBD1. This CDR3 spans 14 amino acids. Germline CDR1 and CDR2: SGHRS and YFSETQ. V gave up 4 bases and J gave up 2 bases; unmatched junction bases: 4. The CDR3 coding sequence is TGCGCCAGCAGCGTGGACAGGCTCACAGATACGCAGTATTTT. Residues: CASSVDRLTDTQYF.

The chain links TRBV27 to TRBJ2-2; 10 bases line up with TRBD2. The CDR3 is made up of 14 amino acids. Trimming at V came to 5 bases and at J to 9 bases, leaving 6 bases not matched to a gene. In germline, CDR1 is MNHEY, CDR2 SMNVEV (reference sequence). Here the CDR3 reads CASSSGRASRELFF. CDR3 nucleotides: TGTGCCAGCAGTAGCGGGAGGGCCTCCAGGGAGCTGTTTTTT.

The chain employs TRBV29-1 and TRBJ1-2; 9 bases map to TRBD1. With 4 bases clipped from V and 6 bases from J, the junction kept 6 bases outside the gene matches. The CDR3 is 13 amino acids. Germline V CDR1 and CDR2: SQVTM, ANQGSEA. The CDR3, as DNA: TGCAGCGTTGGAGAGAGACAGGGGGATGGCTACACCTTC. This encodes CSVGERQGDGYTF. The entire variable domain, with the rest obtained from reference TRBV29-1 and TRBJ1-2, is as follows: SAVISQKPSRDICQRGTSLTIQCQVDSQVTMMFWYRQQPGQSLTLIATANQGSEATYESGFVIDKFPISRPNLTFSTLTVSNMSPEDSSIYLCSVGERQGDGYTFGSGTRLTVV.

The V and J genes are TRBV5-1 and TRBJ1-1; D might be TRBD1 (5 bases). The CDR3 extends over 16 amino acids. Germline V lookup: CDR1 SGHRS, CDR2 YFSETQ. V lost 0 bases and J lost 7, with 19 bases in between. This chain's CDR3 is CASSLASSDAGFEAFF. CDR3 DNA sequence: TGCGCCAGCAGCTTGGCCTCGTCGGATGCAGGGTTTGAAGCTTTCTTT.

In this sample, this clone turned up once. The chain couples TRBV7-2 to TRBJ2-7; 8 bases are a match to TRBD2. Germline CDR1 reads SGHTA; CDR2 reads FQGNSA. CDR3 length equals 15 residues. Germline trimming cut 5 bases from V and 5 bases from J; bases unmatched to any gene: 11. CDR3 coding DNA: TGTGCCAGCAGCGAGGCGGGAGGACCTCTCCACGAGCAGTACTTC. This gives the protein CASSEAGGPLHEQYF.

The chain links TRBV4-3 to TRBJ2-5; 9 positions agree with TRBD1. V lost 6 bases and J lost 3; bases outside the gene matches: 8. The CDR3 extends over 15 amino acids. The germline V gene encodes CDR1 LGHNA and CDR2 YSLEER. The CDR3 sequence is CASSLRDRVEETQYF. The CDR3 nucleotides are TGCGCCAGCAGTCTGAGGGACAGGGTAGAAGAGACCCAGTACTTC.

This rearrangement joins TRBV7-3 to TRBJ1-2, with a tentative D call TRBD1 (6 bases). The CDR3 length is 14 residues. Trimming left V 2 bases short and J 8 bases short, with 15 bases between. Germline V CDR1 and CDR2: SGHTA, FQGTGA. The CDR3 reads CASSLSQGREGYTF. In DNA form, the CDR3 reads TGTGCCAGCAGCTTATCACAGGGACGAGAGGGCTACACCTTC. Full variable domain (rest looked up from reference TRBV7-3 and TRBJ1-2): GAGVSQTPSNKVTEKGKYVELRCDPISGHTALYWYRQSLGQGPEFLIYFQGTGAADDSGLPNDRFFAVRPEGSVSTLKIQRTERGDSAVYLCASSLSQGREGYTFGSGTRLTVV.

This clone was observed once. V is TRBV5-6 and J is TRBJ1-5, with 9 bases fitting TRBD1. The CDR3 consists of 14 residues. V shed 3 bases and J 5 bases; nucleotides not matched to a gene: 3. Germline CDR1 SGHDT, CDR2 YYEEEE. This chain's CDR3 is CASSSTGGHQPQHF. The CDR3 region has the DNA TGTGCCAGCAGCTCAACAGGGGGCCATCAGCCCCAGCATTTT. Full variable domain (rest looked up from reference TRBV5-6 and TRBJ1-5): DAGVTQSPTHLIKTRGQQVTLRCSPKSGHDTVSWYQQALGQGPQFIFQYYEEEERQRGNFPDRFSGHQFPNYSSELNVNALLLGDSALYLCASSSTGGHQPQHFGDGTRLSIL.

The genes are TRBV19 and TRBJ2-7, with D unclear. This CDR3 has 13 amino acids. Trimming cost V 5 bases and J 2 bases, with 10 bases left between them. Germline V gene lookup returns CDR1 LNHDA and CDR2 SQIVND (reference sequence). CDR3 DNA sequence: TGTGCCAGTAGTCGCGGCCCCGCCTACGAGCAGTACTTC. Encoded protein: CASSRGPAYEQYF.

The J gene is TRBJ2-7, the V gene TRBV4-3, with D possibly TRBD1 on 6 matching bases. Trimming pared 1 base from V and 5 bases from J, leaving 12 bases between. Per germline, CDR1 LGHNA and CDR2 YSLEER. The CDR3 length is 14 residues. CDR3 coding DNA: TGCGCCAGCAGCCAAGGTCACAGGGCCCACGAGCAGTACTTC. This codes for CASSQGHRAHEQYF.

The CDR3 loop reads CASSSPTGVNTEAFF. In DNA form, the CDR3 reads TGTGCCAGCAGTTCCCCGACAGGGGTGAACACTGAAGCTTTCTTT. The V gene is TRBV7-2, the J gene TRBJ1-1; 8 positions agree with TRBD1. CDR1 and CDR2 from the germline V gene are SGHTA and FQGNSA. This CDR3 is built from 15 residues. The trim removed 6 bases at V and 0 bases at J, leaving 6 bases unmatched. Filled out from reference TRBV7-2 and TRBJ1-1, the complete variable domain reads GAGVSQSPSNKVTEKGKDVELRCDPISGHTALYWYRQSLGQGLEFLIYFQGNSAPDKSGLPSDRFSAERTGGSVSTLTIQRTQQEDSAVYLCASSSPTGVNTEAFFGQGTRLTVV.